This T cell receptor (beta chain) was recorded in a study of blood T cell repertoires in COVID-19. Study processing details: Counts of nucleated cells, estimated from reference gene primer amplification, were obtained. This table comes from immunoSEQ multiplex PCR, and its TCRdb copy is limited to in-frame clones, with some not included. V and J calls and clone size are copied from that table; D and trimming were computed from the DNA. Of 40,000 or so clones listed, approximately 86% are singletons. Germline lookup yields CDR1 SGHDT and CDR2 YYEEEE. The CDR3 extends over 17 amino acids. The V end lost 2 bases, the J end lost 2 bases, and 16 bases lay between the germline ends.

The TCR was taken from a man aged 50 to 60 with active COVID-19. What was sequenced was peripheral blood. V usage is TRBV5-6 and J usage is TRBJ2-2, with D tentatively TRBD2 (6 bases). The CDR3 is CASSFPETRPNTGELFF. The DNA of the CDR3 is TGTGCCAGCAGCTTTCCAGAGACTAGACCCAACACCGGGGAGCTGTTTTTT.